The source of this T cell receptor (beta chain) is a study of T and B cells in COVID-19 patients. Looking at the study overall: Blood was sampled from COVID-19 patients who were either actively infected or recovered. Findings of the study overall: Patients with COVID-19 reportedly showed strongly skewed T cell receptor beta variable and joining gene usage.

Multiplex PCR with BIOMED2 TRB-A/B primer pools amplified TRB rearrangements. Using its own MiXCR run on the multiplex PCR reads, TCRdb lists one record per CDR3 protein. The sample yields roughly 7,000 distinct CDR3 sequences, around 21% seen once. From blood, about 220-500 ng of genomic DNA served as TRB template. Germline V gene sequence: CDR1 KGHSH, CDR2 LQKENI. Trimming took off 3 bases at V and 0 bases at J, with 6 bases between the two ends. CDR3 length: 15 amino acids. This clonotype is medium-sized within its sample. Its antigen remains unknown. The source is a human donor who had recovered from COVID-19. The sample taken for sequencing was blood. The chain combines TRBV18 with TRBJ2-6; possible D gene TRBD2, 6 bases. CDR3 loop: CASSPEGSGANVLTF. For the CDR3, the DNA is TGTGCCAGCTCACCGGAGGGCTCTGGGGCCAACGTCCTGACTTTC.